Described below is a single TCR beta chain sequence and its context. These data come from a study of shared clonotypes between healthy human individuals. This table comes from immunoSEQ multiplex PCR, and its TCRdb copy is limited to in-frame clones, with some not included. The sample records approximately 250,000 clones, approximately 65% being singletons. There were only Caucasian adults among the donors, and all lived in Nashville, Tennessee. CDR3 length equals 13 residues. With 5 bases removed from V and 5 bases from J, the gap between germline ends came to 10 bases. Germline V gene lookup returns CDR1 MDHEN and CDR2 SYDVKM.

The source material was memory CD4+ T cells sorted from blood. Sample subset: CD45RA-negative fraction. This chain links TRBV28 with TRBJ2-1; a weak D match, TRBD2 (5 bases). The sequence derives from a man aged 25 to 45 in good health. The CDR3 sequence is CASSQDWNNEQFF. The DNA of the CDR3 is TGTGCCAGCAGTCAGGACTGGAACAATGAGCAGTTCTTC.